One TCR beta chain is described in this entry. Its target is not known. The same CDR3 arises from other DNA sequences in this sample as well. The data originate from a study of shared clonotypes between healthy human individuals. Only in-frame clones appear in the TCRdb table, and some are missing; sequencing was by immunoSEQ multiplex PCR. This sample has around 2.5 million clones, with 93% found just once. Study outcomes and limitations: Naive subsets generally exceeded memory subsets in estimated richness.

The CDR3 consists of 15 residues. Germline V CDR1 and CDR2: SNHLY, FYNNEI. J was trimmed by 4 bases and V by 3 bases; bases with no gene match: 2. Sequencing was carried out using naive CD4+ T cells from PBMCs. Stated subset: CD45RA+ positively selected. The chain has TRBV2 and TRBJ2-2; 10 bases map to TRBD2. The origin of this receptor is a man younger than 35 in good health. Some clones in this sample may be carry-over from other donors' samples. The CDR3 loop is CASSESGRATGELFF. As DNA, the CDR3 is TGTGCCAGCAGTGAGAGCGGGAGGGCCACCGGGGAGCTGTTTTTT.